This T cell receptor (beta chain) was sequenced in a study of T cell responses to AZD1222 COVID-19 vaccine. Broader study findings: It was only six AZD1222 recipients who were seropositive at baseline. Females outnumbered males among donors, who were mostly white British; clonal diversity was possibly underestimated. Spike-specific TCR breadth and depth both grew after two AZD1222 doses.

CDR3 length: 14 amino acids. Germline V gene lookup returns CDR1 MNHNS and CDR2 SASEGT. Between the trimmed V and J ends, which lost 2 bases and 6 bases, there was a span of 14 bases. Using immunoSEQ multiplex PCR, the repertoire was profiled, and TCRdb retains in-frame clones only, with some absent. The table lists approximately 85,000 clones, 70% to 90% of them singletons. To note about this clone: Its antigen is undetermined.

The gene calls are TRBV6-1 and TRBJ2-7, with D maybe TRBD1 (5 bases). The sequencing here drew on peripheral blood, taken on day 0 of AZD1222 vaccination. The receptor's source is an adult in good health. The CDR3 DNA sequence: TGTGCCAGCAGTGAAAGGCAGGGAAGTTCCGAGCAGTACTTC. This translates into CASSERQGSSEQYF.